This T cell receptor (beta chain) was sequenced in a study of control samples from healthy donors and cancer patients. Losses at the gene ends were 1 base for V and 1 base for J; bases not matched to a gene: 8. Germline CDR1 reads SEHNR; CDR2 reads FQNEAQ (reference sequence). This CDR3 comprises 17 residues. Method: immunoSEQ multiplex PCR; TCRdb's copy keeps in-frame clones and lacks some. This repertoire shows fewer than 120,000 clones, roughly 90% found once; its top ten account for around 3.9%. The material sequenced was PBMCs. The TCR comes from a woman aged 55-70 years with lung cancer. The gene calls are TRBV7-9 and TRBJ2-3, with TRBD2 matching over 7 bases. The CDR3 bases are TGTGCCAGCAGCTTAGAAAGAAGCGGGGCTGGCACAGATACGCAGTATTTT. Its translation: CASSLERSGAGTDTQYF.